A selection of T cell receptor beta chains follows, all from one sample in a study of T cells expressing NK-cell markers. Each CDR3 protein gets one entry in TCRdb, which reprocessed the 5' RACE reads and gives no DNA. This sample contains about 260,000 distinct CDR3 sequences. Source material: blood T cells: a sorted CD56 or NKG2C T cell subset, CD4+ or CD8+ T cells, or bulk PBMC T cells (not recorded which). These receptors all come from a man between 18 and 29 years old in good health. Each CDR3 is given with its conserved first and last residue.

TRBJ2-2,TRBV5-1,CASSRGTSGRPLNTGELFF
TRBJ2-5,TRBV7-8,CASSFGTSGSGETQYF
TRBJ2-1,TRBV7-9,CASTPWASSYNEQFF
TRBJ2-2,TRBV24-1,CATSVTGTSGSKNTGELFF
TRBJ2-1,TRBV6-4,CASSDYPKSRGEQFF
TRBJ1-4,TRBV7-2,CASSLAGKLFF
TRBJ1-6,TRBV20-1,CSARADLRTANSPLHF
TRBJ2-3,TRBV20-1,CSGLAGVLDTQYF
TRBJ2-3,TRBV5-1,CASSLTGEVTDTQYF
TRBJ2-2,TRBV6-2/TRBV6-3,CASKQKNTGELFF
TRBJ2-1,TRBV29-1,CSVDRGRYNEQFF
TRBJ1-1,TRBV20-1,CSARDIGLTEAFF
TRBJ2-7,TRBV7-2,CASSLVGYLSSYEQYF
TRBJ2-3,TRBV12-3/TRBV12-4,CASSLGLAGGEDTQYF
TRBJ2-2,TRBV27,CASSGLAGGGELFF
TRBJ2-1,TRBV6-1,CASGRSGSWYEQFF
TRBJ2-1,TRBV12-3/TRBV12-4,CASSQLKGASGYNEQFF
TRBJ2-7,TRBV28,CATLSPGSAYEQYF
TRBJ1-1,TRBV7-6,CASSLAQQGLGTEAFF
TRBJ2-2,TRBV4-2,CASSQAVGRDITGELFF
TRBJ1-1,TRBV5-6,CASRQNFMNTEAFF
TRBJ2-5,TRBV3-1,CASSLGTEVTQYF
TRBJ2-3,TRBV6-9,CASSYYEAVSTDTQYF
TRBJ2-7,TRBV20-1,CSASLPLQGPYEQYF
TRBJ2-7,TRBV12-3/TRBV12-4,CASADRGYEQYF
TRBJ2-3,TRBV20-1,CSATLRGGFDTQYF
TRBJ2-1,TRBV11-2,CASSPRTSREQFF
TRBJ2-7,TRBV25-1,CASTQVGSYEQYF